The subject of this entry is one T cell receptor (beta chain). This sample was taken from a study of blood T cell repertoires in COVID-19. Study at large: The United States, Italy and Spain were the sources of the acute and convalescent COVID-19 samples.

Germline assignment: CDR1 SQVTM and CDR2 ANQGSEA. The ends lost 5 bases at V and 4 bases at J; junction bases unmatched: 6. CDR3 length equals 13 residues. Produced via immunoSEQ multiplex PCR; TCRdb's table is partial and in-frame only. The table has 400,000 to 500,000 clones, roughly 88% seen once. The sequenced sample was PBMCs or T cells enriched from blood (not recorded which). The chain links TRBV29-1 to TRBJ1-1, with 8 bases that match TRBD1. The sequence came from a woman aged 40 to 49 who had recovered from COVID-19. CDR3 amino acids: CSVTGQGGTEAFF. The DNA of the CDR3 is TGCAGCGTTACAGGACAGGGCGGCACTGAAGCTTTCTTT. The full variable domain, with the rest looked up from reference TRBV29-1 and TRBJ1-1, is SAVISQKPSRDICQRGTSLTIQCQVDSQVTMMFWYRQQPGQSLTLIATANQGSEATYESGFVIDKFPISRPNLTFSTLTVSNMSPEDSSIYLCSVTGQGGTEAFFGQGTRLTVV.